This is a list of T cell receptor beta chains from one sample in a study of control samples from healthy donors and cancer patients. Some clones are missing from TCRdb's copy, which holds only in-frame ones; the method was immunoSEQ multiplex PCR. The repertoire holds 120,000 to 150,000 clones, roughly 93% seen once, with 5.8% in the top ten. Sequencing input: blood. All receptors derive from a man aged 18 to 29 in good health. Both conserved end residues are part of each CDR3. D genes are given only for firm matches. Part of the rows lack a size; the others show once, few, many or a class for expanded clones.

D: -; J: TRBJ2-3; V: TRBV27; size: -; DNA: TGTGCCAGCAGTTTATGGGAAGGGGGGGCCATACTAAATACGCAGTATTTT; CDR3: CASSLWEGGAILNTQYF
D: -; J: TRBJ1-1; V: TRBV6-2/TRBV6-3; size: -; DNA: TGTGCCAGCAGCGCTTGGACGGATACTGAAGCTTTCTTT; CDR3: CASSAWTDTEAFF
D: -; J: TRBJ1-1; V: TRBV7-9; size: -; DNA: TGTGCCAGCAGCCACCGGGAAAGTAGGATTACTGAAGCTTTCTTT; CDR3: CASSHRESRITEAFF
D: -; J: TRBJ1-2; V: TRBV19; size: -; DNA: TGTGCCAGTAGAGAAACGAGACAGCCTAACTATGGCTACACCTTC; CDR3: CASRETRQPNYGYTF
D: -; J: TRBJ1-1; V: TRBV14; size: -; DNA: TGTGCCAGCAGCCGGAATCGAGAGGGCGCGGCTTTCTTT; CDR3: CASSRNREGAAFF
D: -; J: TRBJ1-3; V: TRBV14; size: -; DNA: TGTGCCAGCAGCCAAGTATCTGGAGCCTCTGGAAACACCATATATTTT; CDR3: CASSQVSGASGNTIYF
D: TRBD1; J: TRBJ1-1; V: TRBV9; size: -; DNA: TGTGCCAGCAGCCCCGGGACAGCCTTAGGGGGCACTGAAGCTTTCTTT; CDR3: CASSPGTALGGTEAFF
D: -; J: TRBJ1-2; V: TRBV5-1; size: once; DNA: TGCGCCAGCAGCTATCCCCCCACTGGAGAGGGCTACACCTTC; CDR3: CASSYPPTGEGYTF
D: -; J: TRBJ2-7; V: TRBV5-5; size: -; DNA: TGTGCCAGCAGCGAAAGACCCCCCGGGAGTACCTACGAGCAGTACTTC; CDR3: CASSERPPGSTYEQYF
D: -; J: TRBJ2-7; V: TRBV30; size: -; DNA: TGTGCCTGGACGGGTGGGATAACCTACGAGCAGTACTTC; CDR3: CAWTGGITYEQYF
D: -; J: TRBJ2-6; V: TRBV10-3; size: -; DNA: TGTGCCATCAGAAGGACGGTTTCTGGGGCCAACGTCCTGACTTTC; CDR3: CAIRRTVSGANVLTF
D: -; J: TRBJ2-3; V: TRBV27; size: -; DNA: TGTGCCAGCAGTTTCGAAAGAGCGGAAGTTCCTGATACGCAGTATTTT; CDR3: CASSFERAEVPDTQYF
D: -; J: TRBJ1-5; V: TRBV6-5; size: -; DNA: TGTGCCAGCAGCCTGAACACCTTCAATCAGCCCCAGCATTTT; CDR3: CASSLNTFNQPQHF
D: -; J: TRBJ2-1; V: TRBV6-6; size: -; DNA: TGTGCCAGCAGCCCTAGAAAAGGGTGGTACAATGAGCAGTTCTTC; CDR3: CASSPRKGWYNEQFF
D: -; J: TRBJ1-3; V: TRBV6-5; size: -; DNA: TGTGCCAGCAGTTACTTGCGGGGCTCTGGAAACACCATATATTTT; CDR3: CASSYLRGSGNTIYF
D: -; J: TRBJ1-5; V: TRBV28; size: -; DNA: TGTGCCAGCAGTTTTTCGCCATACCCGGGACTGTACAATCAGCCCCAGCATTTT; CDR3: CASSFSPYPGLYNQPQHF
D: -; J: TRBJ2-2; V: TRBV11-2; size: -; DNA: TGTGCCAGCAGCTTAGCGGCAAGAGGAACCGGGGAGCTGTTTTTT; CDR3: CASSLAARGTGELFF
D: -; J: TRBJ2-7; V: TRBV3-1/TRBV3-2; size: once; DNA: TGTGCCAGCAGCCAAGATCTTGGCTCGGGGCGCGAGCAGTACTTC; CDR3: CASSQDLGSGREQYF
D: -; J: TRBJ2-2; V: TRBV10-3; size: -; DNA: TGTGCCACAAGACCTGGGACGGTAAACACCGGGGAGCTGTTTTTT; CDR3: CATRPGTVNTGELFF
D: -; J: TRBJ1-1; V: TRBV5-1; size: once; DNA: TGCGCCAGCAGCTTGACGACAGATGGAACTGAAGCTTTCTTT; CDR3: CASSLTTDGTEAFF
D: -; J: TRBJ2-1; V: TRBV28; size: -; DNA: TGTGCCAGCAGTTTTCGGGGGCTAGCGGAGGCTGAGCAGTTCTTC; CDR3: CASSFRGLAEAEQFF
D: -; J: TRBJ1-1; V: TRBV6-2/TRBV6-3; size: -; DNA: TGTGCCAGCAGTTATTCGAGTACCGAAGCTTTCTTT; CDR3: CASSYSSTEAFF
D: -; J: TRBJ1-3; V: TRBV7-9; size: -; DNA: TGTGCCAGCAGCTTAGTAGGAGGTTCTGGAAACACCATATATTTT; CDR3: CASSLVGGSGNTIYF
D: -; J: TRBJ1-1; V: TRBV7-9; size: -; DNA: TGTGCCAGCACCTTTAGGGCCGCTGAAGCTTTCTTT; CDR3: CASTFRAAEAFF
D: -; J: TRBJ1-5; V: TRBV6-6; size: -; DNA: TGTGCCAGCAGTTCGGGATTCTATAGCAATCAGCCCCAGCATTTT; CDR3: CASSSGFYSNQPQHF
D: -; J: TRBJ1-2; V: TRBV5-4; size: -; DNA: TGTGCCAGCAGCTTGGTTGGGGGGAGTAGGGGCTACACCTTC; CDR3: CASSLVGGSRGYTF
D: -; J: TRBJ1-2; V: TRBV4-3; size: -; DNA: TGCGCCAGCAGCCAAGAGGGCGGGGCTTCTAACTATGGCTACACCTTC; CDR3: CASSQEGGASNYGYTF
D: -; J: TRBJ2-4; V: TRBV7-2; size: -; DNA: TGTGCCAGCAGCTTAGATATGAGGGGGGCCTTGGGAAACATTCAGTACTTC; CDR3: CASSLDMRGALGNIQYF
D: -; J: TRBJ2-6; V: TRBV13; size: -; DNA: TGTGCCAGCAGCTTAGAAGGTAGTAGGGGTAGGGCCAACGTCCTGACTTTC; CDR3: CASSLEGSRGRANVLTF